This TCR beta chain came from a study of immune cell composition in non-small cell lung cancer. The study, taken as a whole, reports: Shared sequences between tumour-reactive and dominant in vivo clones were not proven.

Only in-frame clones appear in the TCRdb table, and some are missing; sequencing was by immunoSEQ multiplex PCR. The sample lists about 7,500 clones; 68% were seen once. Notes on this clone: Its antigen is unknown.

V lost 1 base, J lost 4 bases, and 13 bases lay in between. The CDR3 runs to 15 residues. CDR1 is SGHVS, CDR2 FNYEAQ, per germline. Specimen: lung tumor tissue. The TCR originated in a human donor with non-small cell lung cancer. V is TRBV7-6 and J is TRBJ1-1, with D tentatively TRBD1 (6 bases). In DNA, the CDR3 is TGTGCCAGCAGCTTAGAGGTCGGCAGGGGCACTGAAGCTTTCTTT. Residues: CASSLEVGRGTEAFF.